Listed below are T cell receptor beta chains from one sample, sequenced in a study of T cell changes during pregnancy in multiple sclerosis. The method was immunoSEQ multiplex PCR; TCRdb's version includes in-frame clones alone and lacks a portion of them. This sample has some 45,000 clones, with about 90% found just once. Sample: CD4+ T cells from peripheral blood mononuclear cells, taken after pregnancy. The receptors come from a female donor with multiple sclerosis, enrolled in a pregnancy study. CDR3s include the opening cysteine and the closing phenylalanine or tryptophan. Fields, in order: clone size, J gene, D gene, V gene, CDR3 protein, CDR3 DNA. A D gene is named only where the DNA matches it firmly. Some rows have no size entry. The others give once, few or many, or a class for an expanded clone.

once TRBJ2-7 NA TRBV5-1 CASSGETGHRGKQYF TGCGCCAGCAGCGGAGAGACAGGCCATAGGGGGAAGCAGTACTTC
NA TRBJ1-5 NA TRBV28 CASSAPDQPQHF TGTGCCAGCAGTGCCCCAGATCAGCCCCAGCATTTT
NA TRBJ2-3 NA TRBV2 CASSEARDTQYF TGTGCCAGCAGTGAAGCGCGGGATACGCAGTATTTT
NA TRBJ1-1 NA TRBV7-9 CASSQKAGAGTEAFF TGTGCCAGCAGCCAAAAAGCAGGGGCCGGCACTGAAGCTTTCTTT
few TRBJ1-5 TRBD1 TRBV2 CASSSGGGDQPQHF TGTGCCAGCAGTTCAGGGGGCGGGGATCAGCCCCAGCATTTT
NA TRBJ2-3 TRBD1 TRBV10-3 CAITHSGQGAYTQYF TGTGCCATCACTCACTCGGGACAGGGGGCGTATACGCAGTATTTT
NA TRBJ2-3 NA TRBV5-1 CASKREITDTQYF TGCGCCAGCAAGAGGGAGATCACAGATACGCAGTATTTT
once TRBJ2-3 TRBD1 TRBV6-5 CASSYWGQSYF TGTGCCAGCAGTTACTGGGGACAGTCATATTTT
NA TRBJ1-6 NA TRBV5-6 CASSLYRDSPLHF TGTGCCAGCAGCTTGTATCGGGATTCACCCCTCCACTTT
NA TRBJ1-5 TRBD1 TRBV7-2 CASSPPDRARQPQHF TGTGCCAGCAGCCCCCCCGACAGGGCTAGGCAGCCCCAGCATTTT
NA TRBJ2-7 TRBD1 TRBV28 CASRDRPYWGYEQYF TGTGCCAGCAGGGACAGGCCATATTGGGGGTACGAGCAGTACTTC
NA TRBJ1-1 TRBD1 TRBV2 CASRPTGYGTEAFF TGTGCCAGCAGGCCGACAGGGTATGGGACTGAAGCTTTCTTT
NA TRBJ2-6 TRBD1 TRBV5-1 CASSLAGTGGVWPGANVLTF TGCGCCAGCAGCTTGGCGGGGACAGGGGGCGTGTGGCCTGGGGCCAACGTCCTGACTTTC
NA TRBJ1-1 TRBD1 TRBV10-1 CAITLYRGTEAFF TGCGCCATCACCCTCTACAGGGGAACTGAAGCTTTCTTT